Sequencing of this TCR beta chain was carried out in a study of shared clonotypes between healthy human individuals. For the study at large: Donors had three CD4 naive, three CD4 memory, two CD8 naive and one CD8 memory plate apiece.

Clones were read by immunoSEQ multiplex PCR, and TCRdb kept only the in-frame ones, dropping some. Among fewer than 1.6 million clones listed, roughly 98.5% were seen once. About this clone itself: The antigen is unknown.

Study-level points and caveats: Approximately 5% was the fraction of naive CD4 clonotypes found shared across a few donors. The genetic and exposure-history diversity represented was limited by few donors.

The CDR3 has 12 residues. The germline gives CDR1 SQVTM, CDR2 ANQGSEA. The chain recombines TRBV29-1 with TRBJ2-5, with TRBD2 matching over 7 bases. The material sequenced was naive CD4+ T cells sorted from blood. The subset here: CD45RA+ positively selected. The receptor was derived from a man aged 25 to 40 in good health. In DNA, the CDR3 is TGCGGAACGGGGGGTCTCCAAGAGACCCAGTACTTC. Encoded protein: CGTGGLQETQYF.